The entry below describes one TCR beta chain. What it binds is not known. The study enrolled patients aged 18 to 65 with newly diagnosed hyperthyroidism of under 2 months' duration. From RNA transcripts, TCR beta CDR3 regions were amplified. First-round RT-PCR targeting the TCR CDR3 was performed with the HTBI primer set. TCRdb used MiXCR to reprocess the multiplex PCR reads, holding one entry per CDR3 protein. The table includes around 450,000 distinct CDR3 sequences, less than 20% detected once. The CDR3 extends over 14 amino acids. The V end was cut by 4 bases, the J end by 7 bases, with 18 bases between. CDR1 SGHRS and CDR2 YFSETQ come from the germline V gene. The record originates from a study of T cells in Graves' hyperthyroidism and ophthalmopathy. Study-level findings and limits: Most expanded thyroid clonotypes above 0.001 also appeared in blood. Ophthalmopathy prediction by the model preceded onset by a median approximately 6.1 months.

The clonotype comes from a woman between 18 and 29 years old with Graves' hyperthyroidism. Sequenced: blood. V is TRBV5-1 and J is TRBJ2-7, with D possibly TRBD1 on 5 matching bases. The CDR3 nucleotides are TGCGCCAGCAGCCACCCCCCACAGGCGGAGGAGCAGTACTTC. As protein: CASSHPPQAEEQYF.